The clone carrying this TCR beta chain was recorded once. Germline CDR1 reads SGHRS; CDR2 reads YFSETQ. CDR3 length: 15 residues. V lost 0 bases, J lost 5 bases, and 11 bases lay in between. The data derive from a study of blood T cell repertoires in COVID-19. Overall study: Nucleic acid was either cDNA or gDNA, and it came from T cells, B-cell-depleted T cells, or PBMCs.

Assay: immunoSEQ multiplex PCR; the TCRdb copy retains only in-frame clones and omits some. The sample consists of 200,000 to 250,000 clones, roughly 87% of them appearing once. Enrollees, about 18 to 89 years old, lived in 24 US areas. This clonotype originated in a man aged 18 to 30 with acute COVID-19. Sample: PBMCs or T cells enriched from blood (not recorded which). The chain joins TRBV5-1 to TRBJ2-2; TRBD2 is a possible D gene (5 bases). DNA for the CDR3: TGCGCCAGCAGCTTGGCGATTCCGGGGACCGGGGAGCTGTTTTTT. Translating gives CASSLAIPGTGELFF. The full variable domain, in which reference TRBV5-1 and TRBJ2-2 provide the parts outside the CDR3, is KAGVTQTPRYLIKTRGQQVTLSCSPISGHRSVSWYQQTPGQGLQFLFEYFSETQRNKGNFPGRFSGRQFSNSRSEMNVSTLELGDSALYLCASSLAIPGTGELFFGEGSRLTVL.